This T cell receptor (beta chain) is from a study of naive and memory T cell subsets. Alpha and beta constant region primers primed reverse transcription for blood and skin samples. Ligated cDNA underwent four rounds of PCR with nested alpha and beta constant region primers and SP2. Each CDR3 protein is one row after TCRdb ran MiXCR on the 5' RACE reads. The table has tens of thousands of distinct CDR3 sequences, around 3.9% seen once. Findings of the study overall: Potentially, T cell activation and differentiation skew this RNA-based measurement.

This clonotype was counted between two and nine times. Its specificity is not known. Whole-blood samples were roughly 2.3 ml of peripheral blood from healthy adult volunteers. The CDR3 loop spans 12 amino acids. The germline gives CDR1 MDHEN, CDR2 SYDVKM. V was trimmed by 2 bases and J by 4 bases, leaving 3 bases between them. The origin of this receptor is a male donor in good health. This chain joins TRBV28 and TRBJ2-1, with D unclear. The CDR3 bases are TGTGCCAGCAGTTTAATGTACAATGAGCAGTTCTTC. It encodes CASSLMYNEQFF.